These T cell receptor beta chains were read from a single sample in a study of T and B cells in COVID-19 patients. From the multiplex PCR reads, TCRdb called clonotypes with MiXCR, one entry per CDR3 protein. Of around 15,000 distinct CDR3 sequences listed, about 26% are singletons. Sequenced material: blood. All receptors derive from a human donor who had recovered from COVID-19. Each CDR3 is given with its conserved first and last residue. D genes are given only for firm matches. For some rows the clone size is stated as once, few or many, or as a class when expanded; others skip it.

size	V	J	D	DNA	CDR3
medium-sized	TRBV11-3	TRBJ2-2	-	TGTGCCAGCAGCTTACTTGAGCCCGGGGAGCTGTTTTTT	CASSLLEPGELFF
few	TRBV7-2	TRBJ2-1	TRBD1	TGTGCCAGCAGCCAGGGACAGGGCCTCTACAATGAGCAGTTCTTC	CASSQGQGLYNEQFF
few	TRBV19	TRBJ1-5	-	TGTGCCAGTAGTATCTGGGGGAGGGGGAGCAATCAGCCCCAGCATTTT	CASSIWGRGSNQPQHF
-	TRBV12-3/TRBV12-4	TRBJ1-1	-	TGTGCCAGCAGGCCCGACAGCAACACTGAAGCTTTCTTT	CASRPDSNTEAFF
once	TRBV11-3	TRBJ1-4	-	TGTGCCAGCAGCCCAGGGCAGGGTGGTGAAAAACTGTTTTTT	CASSPGQGGEKLFF
-	TRBV6-4	TRBJ2-1	-	TGTGCCAGCAGTGGGAGGGAGATTCGAGATGAGCAGTTCTTC	CASSGREIRDEQFF
-	TRBV5-1	TRBJ1-1	TRBD1	TGCGCCAGCAGCCCCCCGACAGGGATGAACACTGAAGCTTTCTTT	CASSPPTGMNTEAFF
medium-sized	TRBV15	TRBJ2-1	TRBD2	TGTGCCACAGCGGGAGGGCCGAGCTACAATGAGCAGTTCTTC	CATAGGPSYNEQFF
-	TRBV11-2	TRBJ1-1	-	TGTGCCAGCAGTCACAGGACTGGGAGTCTTGAAGCTTTCTTT	CASSHRTGSLEAFF
-	TRBV6-2/TRBV6-3	TRBJ1-5	-	TGTGCCAGCAGTTATGGGGCTAGCAATCAGCCCCAGCATTTT	CASSYGASNQPQHF
-	TRBV27	TRBJ1-5	TRBD1	TGTGCCAGCAGCCCCGGGACAGGGATTCAGCCCCAGCATTTT	CASSPGTGIQPQHF
-	TRBV20-1	TRBJ1-4	-	TGCAGTGCTAGAGATGGGAGGGTTGCTAATGAAAAACTGTTTTTT	CSARDGRVANEKLFF
-	TRBV5-4	TRBJ1-1	TRBD1	TGTGCCAGCAGCTTCCCGACAGGGGGGGACACTGAAGCTTTCTTT	CASSFPTGGDTEAFF
-	TRBV5-6	TRBJ1-2	-	TGTGCCAGCAGTGATGGGTCCAAACCTGGCTACACCTTC	CASSDGSKPGYTF
medium-sized	TRBV19	TRBJ1-2	-	TGTGCCAGTAGTACTACAGTGAATGGCTACACCTTC	CASSTTVNGYTF
few	TRBV27	TRBJ2-7	-	TGTGCCAGCAGTCCCCCGGATATCAACAACGAGCAGTACTTC	CASSPPDINNEQYF
-	TRBV6-2/TRBV6-3	TRBJ1-2	-	TGTGCCAGCAGATCGCGGACAGCCGCTAACTATGGCTACACCTTC	CASRSRTAANYGYTF
few	TRBV6-4	TRBJ1-1	-	TGTGCCAGCAGGGCTGCGGGGTGTTGGTCCTTGGACACTGAAGCTTTCTTT	CASRAAGCWSLDTEAFF
few	TRBV10-3	TRBJ2-1	TRBD2	TGTGCCATCAGGGGGACTAGCGGGGGGAACAATGAGCAGTTCTTC	CAIRGTSGGNNEQFF
-	TRBV5-6	TRBJ1-5	TRBD1	TGTGCCAGCAGCTTAATGGACAGGGGGAATCAGCCCCAGCATTTT	CASSLMDRGNQPQHF
-	TRBV5-4	TRBJ1-5	-	TGTGCCAGCAGCTTGGGGAATCAGCCCCAGCATTTT	CASSLGNQPQHF
few	TRBV27	TRBJ2-3	TRBD1	TGTGCCAGCAGTTTACAGGGGGCGGGCACAGATACGCAGTATTTT	CASSLQGAGTDTQYF
medium-sized	TRBV19	TRBJ2-7	-	TGTGCCAGTAGTATAGGTGGGGATTACTACGAGCAGTACTTC	CASSIGGDYYEQYF
medium-sized	TRBV11-3	TRBJ2-7	TRBD2	TGTGCCAGCAGCCGGACTAGCGGGGGGGCCCAACGAGCGGAGCAGTACTTC	CASSRTSGGAQRAEQYF
few	TRBV19	TRBJ2-1	-	TGTGCCAGTAGTAGCCGAAGAGGGAGCTCCTACAATGAGCAGTTCTTC	CASSSRRGSSYNEQFF
few	TRBV30	TRBJ1-3	TRBD1	TGTGCCTCGACAGGGCTAGGAAACACCATATATTTT	CASTGLGNTIYF
few	TRBV19	TRBJ1-2	-	TGTGCCAGTAGTATGGTTGTACTGGCAGGTTCCGGCTACACCTTC	CASSMVVLAGSGYTF
few	TRBV6-1	TRBJ1-1	-	TGTGCCAGCCCCGAAGGCGTAGCTTTCTTT	CASPEGVAFF
-	TRBV19	TRBJ1-2	-	TGTGCCAGTAGAGGACCGGCCTGGTGCTACACCTTC	CASRGPAWCYTF
-	TRBV20-1	TRBJ2-1	TRBD2	TGCAGTGCTAGAGTCCCGGGGCCCAGCGGGAGAGAGCAGTTCTTC	CSARVPGPSGREQFF
few	TRBV6-2/TRBV6-3	TRBJ1-2	-	TGTGCCTCCTCGGGGGCGCTCCGATCCTATGGCTACACCTTC	CASSGALRSYGYTF
once	TRBV7-2	TRBJ2-3	-	TGTGCCAGCAGCTTTAACAGTTTTCGGACCTCAGATACGCAGTATTTT	CASSFNSFRTSDTQYF
few	TRBV6-2/TRBV6-3	TRBJ2-5	TRBD2	TGTGCCAGCAGTCCCCCGGGGGGAAGGGAGACCCAGTACTTC	CASSPPGGRETQYF
-	TRBV30	TRBJ1-5	-	TGTGCCTGGAGCCCCTCCCCCCACAATCAGCCCCAGCATTTT	CAWSPSPHNQPQHF
many	TRBV27	TRBJ1-2	TRBD1	TGTGCCAGCAGTTCAGGGGGTGGCTACACCTTC	CASSSGGGYTF
medium-sized	TRBV19	TRBJ2-1	TRBD1	TGTGCCAGTACCGAAAGGCCGGACAGGCCCTACAATGAGCAGTTCTTC	CASTERPDRPYNEQFF
-	TRBV30	TRBJ1-5	-	TGTGCCTGGAGTGTAACCCACAGTGGGACTCAGCCCCAGCATTTT	CAWSVTHSGTQPQHF
-	TRBV30	TRBJ2-7	-	TGTGCCTGGAGTGTACGGGGGGCGGGTGAGCAGTACTTC	CAWSVRGAGEQYF
medium-sized	TRBV27	TRBJ2-2	-	TGTGCCAGCACCCACCTCACAGGGTACACCGGGGAGCTGTTTTTT	CASTHLTGYTGELFF
few	TRBV18	TRBJ2-7	TRBD2	TGTGCCAGCTCACCTAGCGGGAGGGATAACTACGAGCAGTACTTC	CASSPSGRDNYEQYF
many	TRBV27	TRBJ2-1	-	TGTGCCAGCCACAAAACAGGGCGTGAGCAGTTCTTC	CASHKTGREQFF